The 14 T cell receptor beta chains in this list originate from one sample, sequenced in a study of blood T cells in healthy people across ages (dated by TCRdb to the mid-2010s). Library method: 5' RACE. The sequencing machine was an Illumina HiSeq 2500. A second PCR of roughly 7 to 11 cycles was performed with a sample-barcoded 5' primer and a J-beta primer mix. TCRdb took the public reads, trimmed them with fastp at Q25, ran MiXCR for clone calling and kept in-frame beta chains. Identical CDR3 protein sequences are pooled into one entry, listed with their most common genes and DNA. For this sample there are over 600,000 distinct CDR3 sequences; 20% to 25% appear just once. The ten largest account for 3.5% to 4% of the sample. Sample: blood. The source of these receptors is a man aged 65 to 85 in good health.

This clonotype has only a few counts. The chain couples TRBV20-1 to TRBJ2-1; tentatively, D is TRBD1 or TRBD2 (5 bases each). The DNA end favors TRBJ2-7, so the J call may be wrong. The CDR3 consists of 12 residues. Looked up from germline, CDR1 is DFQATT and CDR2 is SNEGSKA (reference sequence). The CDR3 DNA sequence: TGCAGTGCTAGGGGGGAGTCATACGAGCAGTACTTC. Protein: CSARGESYEQYF.

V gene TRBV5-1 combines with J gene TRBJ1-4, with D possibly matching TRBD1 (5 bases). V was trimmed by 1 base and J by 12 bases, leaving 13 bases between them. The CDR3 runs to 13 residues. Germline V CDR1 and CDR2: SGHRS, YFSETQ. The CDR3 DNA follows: TGCGCCAGCAGCTTGCCAGGGAGCGAAGAACTGTTTTTT. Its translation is CASSLPGSEELFF. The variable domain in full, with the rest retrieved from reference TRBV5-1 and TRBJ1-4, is KAGVTQTPRYLIKTRGQQVTLSCSPISGHRSVSWYQQTPGQGLQFLFEYFSETQRNKGNFPGRFSGRQFSNSRSEMNVSTLELGDSALYLCASSLPGSEELFFGSGTQLSVL.

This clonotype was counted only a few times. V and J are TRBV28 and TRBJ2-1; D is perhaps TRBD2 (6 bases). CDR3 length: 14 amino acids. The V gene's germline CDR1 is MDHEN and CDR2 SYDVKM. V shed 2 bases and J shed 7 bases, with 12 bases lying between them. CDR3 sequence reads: CASSLGGTRNEQFF. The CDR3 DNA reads TGTGCCAGCAGTTTAGGGGGGACGAGAAATGAGCAGTTCTTC.

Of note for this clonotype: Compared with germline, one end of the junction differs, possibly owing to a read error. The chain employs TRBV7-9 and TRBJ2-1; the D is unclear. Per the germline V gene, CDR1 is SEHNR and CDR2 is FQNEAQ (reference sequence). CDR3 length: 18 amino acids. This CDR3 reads CASSSSYFSRVSHNEQFF. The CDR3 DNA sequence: TGTGCCAGCAGCTCCTCTTACTTCTCGCGTGTCTCCCACAATGAGCAGTTCTTC.

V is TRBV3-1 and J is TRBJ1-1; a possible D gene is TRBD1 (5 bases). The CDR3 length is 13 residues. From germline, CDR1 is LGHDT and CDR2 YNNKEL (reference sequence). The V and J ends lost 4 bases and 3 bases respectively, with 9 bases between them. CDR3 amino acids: CASSPSGDTEAFF. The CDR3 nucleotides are TGTGCCAGCAGCCCCTCGGGGGACACTGAAGCTTTCTTT.

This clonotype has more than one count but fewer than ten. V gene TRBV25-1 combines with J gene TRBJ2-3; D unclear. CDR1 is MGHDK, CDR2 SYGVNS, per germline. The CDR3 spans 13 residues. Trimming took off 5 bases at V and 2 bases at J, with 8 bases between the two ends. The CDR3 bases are TGTGCCAGCAGTTCAATCTACACAGATACGCAGTATTTT. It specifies CASSSIYTDTQYF.

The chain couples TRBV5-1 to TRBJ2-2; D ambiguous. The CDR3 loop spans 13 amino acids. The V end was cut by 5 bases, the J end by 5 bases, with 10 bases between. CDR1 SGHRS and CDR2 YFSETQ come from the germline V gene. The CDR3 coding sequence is TGCGCCAGCAGTGATAGCAGTACCGGGGAGCTGTTTTTT. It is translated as CASSDSSTGELFF.

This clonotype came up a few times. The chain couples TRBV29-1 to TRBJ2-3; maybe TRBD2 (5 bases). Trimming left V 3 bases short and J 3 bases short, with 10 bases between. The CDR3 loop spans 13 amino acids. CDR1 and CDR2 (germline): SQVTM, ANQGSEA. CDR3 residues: CSVDPGITDTQYF. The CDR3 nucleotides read TGCAGCGTTGATCCGGGAATAACAGATACGCAGTATTTT.

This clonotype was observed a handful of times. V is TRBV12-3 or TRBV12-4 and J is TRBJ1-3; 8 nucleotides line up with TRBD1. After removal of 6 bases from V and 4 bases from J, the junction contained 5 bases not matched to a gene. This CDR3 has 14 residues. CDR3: CASSQGAQGNTIYF. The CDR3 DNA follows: TGTGCCAGCAGCCAGGGGGCGCAAGGAAACACCATATATTTT.

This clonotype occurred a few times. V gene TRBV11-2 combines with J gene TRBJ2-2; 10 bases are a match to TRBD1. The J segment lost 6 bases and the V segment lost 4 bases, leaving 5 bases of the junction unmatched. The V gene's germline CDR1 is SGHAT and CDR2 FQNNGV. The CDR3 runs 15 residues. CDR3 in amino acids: CASSSSGTGAGELFF. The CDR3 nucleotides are TGTGCCAGCAGCTCCTCCGGGACAGGGGCCGGGGAGCTGTTTTTT.

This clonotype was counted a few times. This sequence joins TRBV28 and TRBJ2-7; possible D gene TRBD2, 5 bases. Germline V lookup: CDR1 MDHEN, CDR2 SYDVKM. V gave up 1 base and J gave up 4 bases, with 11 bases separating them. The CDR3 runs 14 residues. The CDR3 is CASSLSPGGYEQYF. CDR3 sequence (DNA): TGTGCCAGCAGTTTATCGCCAGGAGGTTACGAGCAGTACTTC.

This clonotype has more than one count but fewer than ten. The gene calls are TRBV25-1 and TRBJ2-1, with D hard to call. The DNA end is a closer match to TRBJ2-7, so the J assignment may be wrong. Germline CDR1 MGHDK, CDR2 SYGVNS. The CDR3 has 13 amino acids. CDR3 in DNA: TGTGCCAGCAGTGAATTGGGCATTAACGAGCAGTACTTC. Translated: CASSELGINEQYF.

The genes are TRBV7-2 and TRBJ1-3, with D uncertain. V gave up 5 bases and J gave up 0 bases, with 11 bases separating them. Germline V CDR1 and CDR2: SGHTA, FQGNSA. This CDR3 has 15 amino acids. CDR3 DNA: TGTGCCAGCAGCCCGTCCCCGAGCTCTGGAAACACCATATATTTT. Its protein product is CASSPSPSSGNTIYF. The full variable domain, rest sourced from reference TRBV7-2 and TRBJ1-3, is GAGVSQSPSNKVTEKGKDVELRCDPISGHTALYWYRQSLGQGLEFLIYFQGNSAPDKSGLPSDRFSAERTGGSVSTLTIQRTQQEDSAVYLCASSPSPSSGNTIYFGEGSWLTVV.

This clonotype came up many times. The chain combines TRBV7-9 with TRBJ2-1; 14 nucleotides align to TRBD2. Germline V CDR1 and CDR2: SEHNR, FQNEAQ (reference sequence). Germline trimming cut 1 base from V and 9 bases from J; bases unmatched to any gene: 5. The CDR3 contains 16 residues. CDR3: CASSLEGGLAGVEQFF. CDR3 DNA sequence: TGTGCCAGCAGCTTAGAGGGGGGACTAGCGGGAGTTGAGCAGTTCTTC.